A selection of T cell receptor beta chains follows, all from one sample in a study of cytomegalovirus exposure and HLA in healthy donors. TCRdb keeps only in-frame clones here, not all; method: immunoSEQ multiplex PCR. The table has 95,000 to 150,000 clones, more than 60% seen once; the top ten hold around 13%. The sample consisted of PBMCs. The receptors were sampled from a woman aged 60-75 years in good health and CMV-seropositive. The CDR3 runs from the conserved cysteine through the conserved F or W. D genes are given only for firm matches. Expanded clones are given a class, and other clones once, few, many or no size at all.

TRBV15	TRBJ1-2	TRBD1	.	CATKGGGDYGYTF	TGTGCCACAAAAGGAGGGGGCGACTATGGCTACACCTTC
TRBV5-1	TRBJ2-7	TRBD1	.	CASSHPGQAYEQYF	TGCGCCAGCAGCCACCCGGGACAGGCCTACGAGCAGTACTTC
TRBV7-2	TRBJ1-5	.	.	CASSLSSELWPQHF	TGTGCCAGCAGCTTGTCTAGCGAGCTCTGGCCCCAGCATTTT
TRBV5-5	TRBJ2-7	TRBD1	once	CASSRQGPSYEQYF	TGTGCCAGCAGCCGACAGGGGCCCTCCTACGAGCAGTACTTC
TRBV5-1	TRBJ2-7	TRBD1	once	CASRVIDRATEQYF	TGCGCCAGCAGAGTGATTGACAGGGCCACCGAGCAGTACTTC
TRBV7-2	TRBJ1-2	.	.	CASSLVPGSANYGYTF	TGTGCCAGCAGCTTAGTCCCAGGGTCCGCTAACTATGGCTACACCTTC
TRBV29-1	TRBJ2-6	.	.	CSVEAQQSGANVLTF	TGCAGCGTTGAAGCACAGCAGTCTGGGGCCAACGTCCTGACTTTC
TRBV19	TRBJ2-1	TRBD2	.	CASRETWTSGSWDEQFF	TGTGCCAGTAGAGAGACCTGGACTAGCGGGAGTTGGGATGAGCAGTTCTTC
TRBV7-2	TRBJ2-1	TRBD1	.	CASSLEQGNYNEQFF	TGTGCCAGCAGCTTAGAACAGGGGAACTACAATGAGCAGTTCTTC
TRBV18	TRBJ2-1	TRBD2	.	CASSTAGGFANEQFF	TGTGCCAGCTCAACAGCGGGAGGGTTTGCCAATGAGCAGTTCTTC
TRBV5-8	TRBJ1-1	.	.	CASSLAQVNTEAFF	TGTGCCAGCAGCTTGGCCCAGGTGAACACTGAAGCTTTCTTT
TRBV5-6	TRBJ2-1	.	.	CASRRTSYNEQFF	TGTGCCAGCAGAAGAACTAGTTACAATGAGCAGTTCTTC
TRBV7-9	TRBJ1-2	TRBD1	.	CASSLVNSDRGYGYTF	TGTGCCAGCAGCTTAGTTAATTCCGACAGGGGTTATGGCTACACCTTC
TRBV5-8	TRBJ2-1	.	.	CASRSPINEQFF	TGTGCCAGCAGAAGCCCGATTAATGAGCAGTTCTTC
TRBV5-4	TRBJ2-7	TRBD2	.	CASSFGSSGPYYEQYF	TGTGCCAGCAGCTTTGGGTCTAGCGGCCCGTACTACGAGCAGTACTTC
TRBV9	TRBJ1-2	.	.	CASSPRWGDGYTF	TGTGCCAGCAGCCCCCGGTGGGGAGATGGCTACACCTTC
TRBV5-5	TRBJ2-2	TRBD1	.	CASSATGGITGELFF	TGTGCCAGCAGCGCGACAGGGGGCATCACCGGGGAGCTGTTTTTT
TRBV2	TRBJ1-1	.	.	CASNRGRADTEAFF	TGTGCCAGCAATAGGGGTAGGGCGGACACTGAAGCTTTCTTT
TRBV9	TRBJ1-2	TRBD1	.	CASSVGQGAVYGYTF	TGTGCCAGCAGCGTAGGTCAGGGGGCCGTCTATGGCTACACCTTC
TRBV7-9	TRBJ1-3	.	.	CASSLVADSGNTIYF	TGTGCCAGCAGCTTAGTTGCAGACTCTGGAAACACCATATATTTT
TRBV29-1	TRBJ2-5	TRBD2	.	CSVDGGLGETQYF	TGCAGCGTTGACGGGGGACTAGGGGAGACCCAGTACTTC
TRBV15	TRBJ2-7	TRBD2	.	CATSRSGLAGAEQYF	TGTGCCACCAGCAGATCTGGACTAGCGGGTGCCGAGCAGTACTTC
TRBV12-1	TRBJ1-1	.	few	CASSFGEGTEAFF	.
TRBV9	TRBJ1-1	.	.	CASSPGVGRLNTEAFF	TGTGCCAGCAGCCCCGGGGTGGGGAGGTTGAACACTGAAGCTTTCTTT
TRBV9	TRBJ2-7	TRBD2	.	CASSAQAGGKNEQYF	TGTGCCAGCAGCGCCCAAGCGGGAGGGAAAAACGAGCAGTACTTC
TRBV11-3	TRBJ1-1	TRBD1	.	CASSIQGAGRTEAFF	TGTGCCAGCAGCATCCAGGGGGCTGGGAGGACTGAAGCTTTCTTT
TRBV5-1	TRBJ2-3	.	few	CASSPPSTGYSTDTQYF	TGCGCCAGCAGCCCACCCTCGACAGGTTACAGCACAGATACGCAGTATTTT
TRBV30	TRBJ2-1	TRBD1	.	CAWNRRRGTGVNNEQFF	TGTGCCTGGAATCGGCGCCGGGGGACAGGGGTGAACAATGAGCAGTTCTTC
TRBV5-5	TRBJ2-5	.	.	CASSLTGLGETQYF	TGTGCCAGCAGCTTGACAGGGTTGGGGGAGACCCAGTACTTC
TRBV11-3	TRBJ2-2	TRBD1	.	CASSRTGFDTGELFF	TGTGCCAGCAGCCGGACAGGGTTTGATACCGGGGAGCTGTTTTTT
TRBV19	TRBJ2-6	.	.	CASSDYKTSGANVLTF	TGTGCCAGTAGTGATTACAAAACCTCTGGGGCCAACGTCCTGACTTTC
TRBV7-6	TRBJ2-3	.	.	CASSSSADTQYF	TGTGCCAGCAGCTCTAGTGCAGATACGCAGTATTTT
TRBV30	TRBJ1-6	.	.	CAWSSGPNSPLHF	TGTGCCTGGAGTTCAGGGCCCAATTCACCCCTCCACTTT
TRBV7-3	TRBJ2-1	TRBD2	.	CASRYPGTSGGNEQFF	TGTGCCAGCAGATATCCCGGGACTAGCGGGGGCAATGAGCAGTTCTTC
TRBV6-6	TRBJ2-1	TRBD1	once	CASSHRGNNEQFF	TGTGCCAGCAGTCACAGGGGTAACAATGAGCAGTTCTTC
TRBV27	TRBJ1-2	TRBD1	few	CASRLGQGARSYTF	TGTGCCAGCAGACTGGGACAGGGGGCCCGGAGCTACACCTTC
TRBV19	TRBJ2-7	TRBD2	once	CASSMGLARDEQYF	TGTGCCAGTAGTATGGGACTAGCTCGGGACGAGCAGTACTTC
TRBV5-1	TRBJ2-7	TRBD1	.	CASSRTGDRDYEQYF	TGCGCCAGCAGCCGTACGGGGGACAGGGACTACGAGCAGTACTTC
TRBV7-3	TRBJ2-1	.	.	CASSSGRSSYNEQFF	TGTGCCAGCAGCTCCGGGAGAAGCTCCTACAATGAGCAGTTCTTC
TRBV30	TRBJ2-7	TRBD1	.	CAWSQGASYEQYF	TGTGCCTGGAGCCAGGGGGCCTCCTACGAGCAGTACTTC
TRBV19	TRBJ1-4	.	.	CASSTQGRAEKLFF	TGTGCCAGTAGTACGCAGGGGAGGGCCGAAAAACTGTTTTTT
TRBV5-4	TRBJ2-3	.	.	CASSSQGSTDTQYF	TGTGCCAGCAGCTCACAGGGAAGCACAGATACGCAGTATTTT
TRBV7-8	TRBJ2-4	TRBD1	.	CASSRQGDIQYF	TGTGCCAGCAGTCGACAGGGGGACATTCAGTACTTC
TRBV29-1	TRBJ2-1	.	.	CSVDWARRANSYNEQFF	TGCAGCGTTGATTGGGCCAGGCGCGCCAACTCCTACAATGAGCAGTTCTTC
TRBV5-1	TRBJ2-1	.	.	CASSLLSWGEATDEQFF	TGCGCCAGCAGCTTGTTGTCATGGGGAGAAGCAACGGATGAGCAGTTCTTC
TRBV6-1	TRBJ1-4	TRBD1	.	CASSADRVGNEKLFF	TGTGCCAGCAGTGCAGACAGGGTGGGGAATGAAAAACTGTTTTTT
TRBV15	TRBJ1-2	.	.	CATSRDGANYYGYTF	TGTGCCACCAGCAGAGATGGGGCTAACTACTATGGCTACACCTTC
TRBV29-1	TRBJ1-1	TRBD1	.	CSVATGLFDTEAFF	TGCAGCGTTGCGACAGGGCTGTTCGACACTGAAGCTTTCTTT
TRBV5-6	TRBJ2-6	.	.	CASEKEISGANVLTF	TGTGCCAGTGAGAAAGAGATTTCTGGGGCCAACGTCCTGACTTTC
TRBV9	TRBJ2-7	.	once	CASSVMSGEQYF	TGTGCCAGCAGCGTCATGTCCGGCGAGCAGTACTTC
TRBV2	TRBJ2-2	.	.	CASSGGLPGGELFF	TGTGCCAGCAGTGGGGGACTCCCCGGCGGGGAGCTGTTTTTT
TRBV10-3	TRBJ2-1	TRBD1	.	CAISENRGQYNEQFF	TGTGCCATCAGCGAGAACAGGGGACAATACAATGAGCAGTTCTTC
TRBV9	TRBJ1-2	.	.	CASSETAGGYTF	TGTGCCAGCAGCGAGACAGCGGGGGGCTACACCTTC
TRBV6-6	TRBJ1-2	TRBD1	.	CASASRTGQGYGYTF	TGTGCCAGCGCTTCTCGGACAGGCCAGGGATATGGCTACACCTTC
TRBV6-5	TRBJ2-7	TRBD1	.	CASSLGIGGPYEQYF	TGTGCCAGCAGTCTGGGGATAGGGGGCCCGTACGAGCAGTACTTC
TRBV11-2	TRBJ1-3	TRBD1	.	CASSLDLGTAGNTIYF	TGTGCCAGCAGCTTAGATCTTGGGACAGCTGGAAACACCATATATTTT
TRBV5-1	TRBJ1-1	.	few	CASSHYRVGNTEAFF	TGCGCCAGCAGCCATTACAGGGTGGGGAACACTGAAGCTTTCTTT
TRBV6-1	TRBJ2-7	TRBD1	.	CATTSPGTGGYEQYF	TGTGCCACCACATCACCCGGGACAGGGGGCTACGAGCAGTACTTC
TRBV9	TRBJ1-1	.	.	CASSSRVGSTEAFF	TGTGCCAGCAGCAGTAGGGTAGGGAGCACTGAAGCTTTCTTT
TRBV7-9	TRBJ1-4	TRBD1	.	CASSFGFGTGDEKLFF	TGTGCCAGCAGCTTCGGTTTTGGGACAGGGGATGAAAAACTGTTTTTT